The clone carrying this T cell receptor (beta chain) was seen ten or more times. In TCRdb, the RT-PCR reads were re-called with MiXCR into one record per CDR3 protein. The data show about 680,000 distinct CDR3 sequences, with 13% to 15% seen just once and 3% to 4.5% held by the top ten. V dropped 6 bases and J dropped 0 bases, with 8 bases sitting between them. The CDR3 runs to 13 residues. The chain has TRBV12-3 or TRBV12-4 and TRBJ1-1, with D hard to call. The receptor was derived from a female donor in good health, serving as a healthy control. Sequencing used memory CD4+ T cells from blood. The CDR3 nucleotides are TGTGCCAGCAGCGTACAGCTGAACACTGAAGCTTTCTTT. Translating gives CASSVQLNTEAFF.